Below are 3 T cell receptor beta chains sequenced from a single sample in a study of OX40 agonist ivuxolimab in advanced cancers. Sequencing was performed with immunoSEQ multiplex PCR; in TCRdb, only in-frame clones are kept and a portion is missing. The sample lists approximately 61,000 clones, approximately 90% occurring once. This material consisted of CD4+ or CD8+ T cells sorted from blood, taken in a trial of the OX40 agonist ivuxolimab. The source is an adult with an advanced solid tumor such as melanoma, head and neck, liver or kidney cancer.

This sequence joins TRBV7-2 and TRBJ1-2; 12 nucleotides align to TRBD1. The CDR3 totals 15 residues. J was trimmed by 8 bases and V by 4 bases; bases with no gene match: 8. Germline CDR1 and CDR2: SGHTA and FQGNSA. CDR3 sequence (DNA): TGTGCCAGCAGCTCACCCGGGACAGGGGGCTGGGGCTACACCTTC. This sequence encodes CASSSPGTGGWGYTF. Full variable domain (remainder filled in from reference TRBV7-2 and TRBJ1-2): GAGVSQSPSNKVTEKGKDVELRCDPISGHTALYWYRQSLGQGLEFLIYFQGNSAPDKSGLPSDRFSAERTGGSVSTLTIQRTQQEDSAVYLCASSSPGTGGWGYTFGSGTRLTVV.

V usage is TRBV7-3 and J usage is TRBJ2-5; tentative D call: TRBD2 (5 bases). Between the trimmed V and J ends, which lost 5 bases and 7 bases, there was a span of 20 bases. The CDR3 loop spans 15 amino acids. CDR1 is SGHTA and CDR2 is FQGTGA in the germline V gene. The DNA for the CDR3 is TGTGCCAGCAGCCCCACCCCGGGATCCAAGACGACCCAGTACTTC. Protein: CASSPTPGSKTTQYF.

This sequence joins TRBV9 and TRBJ2-5; D uncertain. The CDR3 is 17 amino acids. Germline CDR1 reads SGDLS; CDR2 reads YYNGEE. V lost 3 bases and J 1 base, leaving 19 bases between the germline ends. CDR3: CASSAPDRASLQETQYF. Here the CDR3 DNA reads TGTGCCAGCAGCGCCCCCGACCGGGCAAGCCTCCAAGAGACCCAGTACTTC.